This is a list of T cell receptor beta chains from one sample in a study of human T cells and chemical hapten exposure. MiXCR, applied by TCRdb to the reads, yields one record per CDR3 protein. Of fewer than 150,000 distinct CDR3 sequences listed, 6.5% to 10% were seen once; the top ten hold about 1.4%. The sample consisted of whole blood. The receptors were gathered from a human donor in good health. Some clones in this sample may be carry-over from other donors' samples. The CDR3 runs from the conserved cysteine through the conserved F or W. A D gene is named only where the DNA matches it firmly. Expanded clones get a size class; other rows say once, few or many, or leave the size out.

>TRBD1|-|TRBV6-1|TRBJ2-7
CASRATGFYEQYF
TGTGCCAGCAGAGCGACAGGGTTCTACGAGCAGTACTTC
>TRBD1|few|TRBV5-4|TRBJ2-4
CASSGGQGAVAKNIQYF
TGTGCCAGCAGCGGAGGACAGGGGGCGGTAGCCAAAAACATTCAGTACTTC
>TRBD2|few|TRBV27|TRBJ2-7
CASSHYVGGELGYEQYF
TGTGCCAGCAGTCACTATGTCGGGGGGGAGTTAGGGTACGAGCAGTACTTC
>-|-|TRBV29-1|TRBJ2-4
CSVIGQLAKNIQYF
TGCAGCGTTATAGGACAATTAGCCAAAAACATTCAGTACTTC
>TRBD1|many|TRBV7-3|TRBJ1-1
CASRFTGGTEAFF
TGTGCCAGCAGATTTACAGGGGGCACTGAAGCTTTCTTT
>TRBD2|-|TRBV4-3|TRBJ2-3
CASSQLIAGGPLYF
TGCGCCAGCAGCCAGCTAATAGCGGGGGGGCCACTGTATTTT
>TRBD1|many|TRBV12-3/TRBV12-4|TRBJ1-5
CASKFRQGRNQPQHF
TGTGCCAGCAAATTCCGACAGGGACGCAATCAGCCCCAGCATTTT
>-|-|TRBV6-5|TRBJ1-1
CASKPSASTEAFF
TGTGCCAGCAAACCCTCGGCGTCCACTGAAGCTTTCTTT
>TRBD1|-|TRBV7-2|TRBJ2-3
CASSLVQGAADTQYF
TGTGCCAGCAGCTTAGTACAGGGGGCGGCAGATACGCAGTATTTT
>-|few|TRBV29-1|TRBJ2-7
CSARVSSYEQYF
TGCAGCGCTAGAGTAAGCTCCTACGAGCAGTACTTC
>TRBD1|many|TRBV30|TRBJ1-1
CAWIWTGGIEAFF
TGTGCCTGGATATGGACAGGGGGAATTGAAGCTTTCTTT
>-|many|TRBV5-6|TRBJ1-2
CASSLKPAYGYTF
TGTGCCAGCAGCTTGAAACCGGCTTATGGCTACACCTTC
>TRBD2|many|TRBV7-2|TRBJ2-1
CASSRLAGKEQFF
TGTGCCAGCAGCAGACTAGCGGGAAAGGAGCAGTTCTTC
>-|once|TRBV30|TRBJ2-7
CAWTHASSYEQYF
TGTGCCTGGACCCATGCGAGCTCCTACGAGCAGTACTTC
>-|-|TRBV25-1|TRBJ1-5
CASSLGGPDNQPQHF
TGTGCCAGCAGCCTAGGGGGGCCTGACAATCAGCCCCAGCATTTT
>TRBD2|-|TRBV10-2|TRBJ2-1
CASSDGLAGGPWKNYNEQFF
TGCGCCAGCAGTGATGGGCTAGCGGGGGGGCCTTGGAAGAACTACAATGAGCAGTTCTTC
>-|-|TRBV5-4|TRBJ2-1
CASSRGTLGNEQFF
TGTGCCAGCAGCAGAGGGACTTTGGGGAATGAGCAGTTCTTC
>-|-|TRBV15|TRBJ1-6
CATSREWGLNSPLHF
TGTGCCACCAGCAGAGAATGGGGTTTAAATTCACCCCTCCACTTT
>-|many|TRBV19|TRBJ2-2
CASSIDPWDTGELFF
TGTGCCAGTAGTATAGATCCTTGGGACACCGGGGAGCTGTTTTTT
>TRBD1|few|TRBV2|TRBJ2-1
CASKPGTGDELAQFF
TGTGCCAGCAAGCCCGGGACAGGGGATGAGTTGGCGCAGTTCTTC
>TRBD1|-|TRBV4-2|TRBJ2-1
CASSQASPGQLGNEQFF
TGTGCCAGCAGCCAGGCTTCGCCGGGACAGCTGGGGAATGAGCAGTTCTTC
>-|-|TRBV2|TRBJ2-1
CASRDLSSYNEQFF
TGTGCCAGCAGGGACTTGAGCTCCTACAATGAGCAGTTCTTC